This TCR beta chain was sequenced for a study of cytomegalovirus exposure and HLA in healthy donors. Vbeta (60) and Jbeta (13) primers were used in the PCR. The data were produced by immunoSEQ multiplex PCR, yet TCRdb's version contains in-frame clones alone and is incomplete. The sample holds around 140,000 clones; approximately 82% are singletons and the top ten take roughly 9.7%. General observations from the study: It was likely that a cluster of highly shared sequence variants was a sequencing artifact. An Asian-associated ancestry cluster reportedly showed fewer N-insertions than the roughly 670-donor mean in a later analysis.

In regard to this clone: Its target is not known. At the DNA level, this CDR3 is encoded by other sequences in the same sample as well.

The CDR3 runs to 13 residues. V was pared by 3 bases and J by 4 bases, with 1 base of the junction left unmatched. CDR1 and CDR2 (germline): MDHEN, SYDVKM. The source of this sequence is a woman aged 60 to 75 in good health and CMV-seropositive. The specimen sequenced was PBMCs. The rearrangement links TRBV28 to TRBJ2-5; 8 bases are a match to TRBD2. The CDR3: CASSLSGRETQYF. DNA for the CDR3: TGTGCCAGCAGTTTGAGCGGGAGAGAGACCCAGTACTTC.